A selection of T cell receptor beta chains follows, all from one sample in a study of blood T cells in healthy people across ages. TCRdb itself ran the 5' RACE reads through MiXCR, one entry per CDR3 protein. There are some 1.5 million distinct CDR3 sequences in the sample; 40% to 45% occur only once, and more than 4% lies in the top ten. Sequencing was done on a sample of blood. All receptors come from a woman under 30 in good health. The CDR3 runs from the conserved cysteine through the conserved F or W. The D gene is left open where the match is weak. The size field is filled for only some rows; it gives once, few, many or a size class.

D gene	V gene	clone size	J gene	CDR3 DNA	CDR3 protein
TRBD2	TRBV9	.	TRBJ2-5	TGTGCCAGCAGCGTAGACAACATCGGGAGGGAGACCCAGTACTTC	CASSVDNIGRETQYF
TRBD2	TRBV18	few	TRBJ2-3	TGTGCCAGCTCAACTAGCGGGGGTCGAAGCACAGATACGCAGTATTTT	CASSTSGGRSTDTQYF
.	TRBV12-3/TRBV12-4	once	TRBJ2-7	TGTGCCAGCAGCTTTAGCGGTGGTAGTCGGTACAATGAGCAGTACTTC	CASSFSGGSRYNEQYF
TRBD1	TRBV12-3/TRBV12-4	.	TRBJ1-1	TGTGCCAGCAGTCCACGGGGACAGGGCTTAATGAACACTGAAGCTTTCTTT	CASSPRGQGLMNTEAFF
TRBD2	TRBV29-1	many	TRBJ2-1	TGCAGCGCCGAGCGGGAGGGTTACAATGAGCAGTTCTTC	CSAEREGYNEQFF
.	TRBV27	.	TRBJ2-7	TGTGCCAGCAGTTTAGCCGGGGCTCCTTCCTACGAGCAGTACTTC	CASSLAGAPSYEQYF
.	TRBV10-3	.	TRBJ1-2	TGTGCCGTCAGTAAGTCGGGGGCAGTGGGGCTTCACACCTTC	CAVSKSGAVGLHTF
.	TRBV7-2	.	TRBJ2-7	TGTGCCAGCAGCTTTGGCGGATATGGGTACGAGCAGTACTTC	CASSFGGYGYEQYF
TRBD1	TRBV10-3	.	TRBJ1-5	TGTGCCATCAGTGAGGGTAGTAGACAGGGGGCAAATCAGCCCCAGCATTTT	CAISEGSRQGANQPQHF
.	TRBV7-8	once	TRBJ1-2	TGTGCCAGCAGCTTAGTAATCGGAGAGACCAATAACTATGGCTACACCTTC	CASSLVIGETNNYGYTF
.	TRBV6-5	.	TRBJ2-4	TGTGCCAGCAGAGTAGGTAGTTCCCAAAACATTCAGTACTTC	CASRVGSSQNIQYF
.	TRBV6-2/TRBV6-3	few	TRBJ2-7	TGTGCCAGCAGTTACTCGACACCTTACGAGCAGTACTTC	CASSYSTPYEQYF
TRBD2	TRBV20-1	once	TRBJ2-1	TGCAGTGCTACTCTCCCGGGGACTAGCGGGAATGAGCAGTTCTTC	CSATLPGTSGNEQFF
TRBD1	TRBV12-3/TRBV12-4	.	TRBJ2-1	TGTGCCAGCAGTCCCAGGGGGCAGATCAATGAGCAGTTCTTC	CASSPRGQINEQFF
TRBD1	TRBV4-3	.	TRBJ1-4	TGCGCCAGCAGCCGGGGACAGGGGGTGTTTAATGAAAAACTGTTTTTT	CASSRGQGVFNEKLFF
.	TRBV6-1	.	TRBJ1-1	TGTGCCAGCAGGGATTTCCCGATGTCCGGGCTGGTTCCGAACACTGAAGCTTTCTTT	CASRDFPMSGLVPNTEAFF
.	TRBV25-1	.	TRBJ2-7	TGTGCCAGCAGTGAATGGGGAGAGGACGAGCAGTACTTC	CASSEWGEDEQYF
.	TRBV4-1	.	TRBJ2-7	TGCGCCAGCAGCCAAGGAGAGTTAGGAAGCCTGGGCGAGCAGTACTTC	CASSQGELGSLGEQYF
.	TRBV20-1	few	TRBJ1-1	TGCAGTGCTAGAGATCGCAGGGCAGAAGCTTTCTTT	CSARDRRAEAFF
.	TRBV11-2	few	TRBJ2-4	TGTGCCAGCAGCTTAGATTTCGACGGGTTAGCCAAAAACATTCAGTACTTC	CASSLDFDGLAKNIQYF
TRBD2	TRBV27	.	TRBJ2-7	TGTGCCAGCAGTTTATCATGGACGGGACTAGCGGGTTACAATGAGCAGTACTTC	CASSLSWTGLAGYNEQYF
.	TRBV20-1	.	TRBJ2-1	TGCAGTGCTAGAGATGGCGGGCTAGCTAACAATGAGCAGTTCTTC	CSARDGGLANNEQFF
.	TRBV5-1	once	TRBJ2-1	TGCGCCAGCAGCTTGGCCACGGGACATGGCTACGAGCAGTTCTTC	CASSLATGHGYEQFF
.	TRBV29-1	few	TRBJ2-1	TGCAGCGTGGGGCGTATCAATGAGCAGTTCTTC	CSVGRINEQFF
.	TRBV29-1	.	TRBJ1-5	TGCAGCGTTGCGTCGTATAGCAATCAGCCCCGGCATTTT	CSVASYSNQPRHF
.	TRBV9	.	TRBJ2-1	TGTGCCAGCAACCGGGAGACGCCCAATGAGCAGTTCTTC	CASNRETPNEQFF
.	TRBV6-5	.	TRBJ2-3	TGTGCCAGCCGGACTATCCTCACAGATACGCAGTATTTT	CASRTILTDTQYF
.	TRBV6-2/TRBV6-3	.	TRBJ2-4	TGTGCCAGCAGACCCGACACGGGCATTCAGTACTTC	CASRPDTGIQYF
.	TRBV7-2	.	TRBJ1-2	TGTGCCAGCAGCTACCGGGGAATCGACTATGGCTACACCTTC	CASSYRGIDYGYTF
TRBD1	TRBV13	.	TRBJ1-2	TGTGCCAGCAGCTTAGGTCGAGGGGACAGCTATGGCTACACCTTC	CASSLGRGDSYGYTF
.	TRBV11-2	few	TRBJ1-4	TGTGCCAGCAGCCATAATGAAAAACTGTTTTTT	CASSHNEKLFF
TRBD2	TRBV11-2	few	TRBJ2-1	TGTGCCAGCAGCTCGGGACTAGCGGGAGTCTTGTACAATGAGCAGTTCTTC	CASSSGLAGVLYNEQFF
TRBD1	TRBV20-1	.	TRBJ2-7	TGCAGTGCTGCACAGGGGGCGGTCCCCTACGAGCAGTACTTC	CSAAQGAVPYEQYF